The clone carrying this T cell receptor beta chain showed up just a few times. V trimming: 3 bases; J trimming: 6 bases; junction bases outside the gene matches: 2. Per germline, CDR1 LGHDT and CDR2 YNNKEL (reference sequence). The CDR3 contains 12 residues. The assay was immunoSEQ multiplex PCR, and TCRdb's table has in-frame clones only and misses some. The repertoire includes around 150,000 clones, less than 85% of them detected once, and 7% sits in the top ten. This specimen comes from a study of blood T cell repertoires in COVID-19. On the study more broadly: Whether acute or convalescent, the COVID-19 samples came from the United States, Italy and Spain. The analysed material was cDNA or gDNA that came from T cells, B-cell-depleted T cells, or PBMCs.

Those enrolled in Seattle joined during active infection and were followed longitudinally afterward. The receptor comes from a woman in her forties with COVID-19, enrolled during active disease. Input material: peripheral blood. The rearrangement joins TRBV3-1 (or the pseudogene TRBV3-2) to TRBJ2-7, with 7 nucleotides matching TRBD1. The CDR3 region is CASSQTGFEQYF. In DNA, the CDR3 is TGTGCCAGCAGCCAGACAGGGTTCGAGCAGTACTTC.